This paragraph covers one TCR beta chain sequence. The sample is drawn from a study of blood T cell repertoires in COVID-19. Study-level information: T cells, B-cell-depleted T cells, or PBMCs provided the cDNA or gDNA that served as material.

Methods used by the authors: Amplification with reference gene primers provided the estimates of nucleated cell counts. Profiled with immunoSEQ multiplex PCR; TCRdb holds only in-frame clones, not every one. V and J calls and clone size follow that table, whereas D and trimming were derived from the DNA. The table lists about 160,000 clones, 80% to 90% of them singletons. The TCR sequence derives from a human donor in a cohort sampled during active COVID-19. The sequenced material came from peripheral blood.

CDR3 sequence: CASSPSSTQPQHF. The CDR3, as DNA: TGTGCCAGCTCACCTTCCAGTACTCAGCCCCAGCATTTT. The chain is built from TRBV18 and TRBJ1-5; D gene ambiguous. The CDR3 is made up of 13 amino acids. Germline values: CDR1 KGHSH, CDR2 LQKENI. The germline V and J ends were trimmed by 3 bases and 6 bases, with 9 bases remaining between them.